This T cell receptor beta chain was retrieved from a study of blood T cells in healthy people across ages. The V gene's germline CDR1 is DFQATT and CDR2 SNEGSKA (reference sequence). The CDR3 loop spans 14 amino acids. Trimming shortened V by 6 bases and J by 0 bases, and 14 bases separated the two germline ends. For the second PCR, which ran for about 6 to 11 cycles, a sample-barcoded 5' primer and a J-beta primer mix were used. A single record per CDR3 protein comes from TCRdb applying MiXCR to the 5' RACE reads. Of about 720,000 distinct CDR3 sequences in the sample, about 25% are singletons; the top ten hold 3.7%. These same records also appear under a second study, on T cells of mothers and their children.

Sequenced sample: blood. The TCR comes from a boy aged 5-17 years in good health. The J gene is TRBJ1-2, the V gene TRBV20-1, with D maybe TRBD1 (5 bases). This CDR3 reads CSADDDSSNYGYTF. The CDR3 bases are TGCAGTGCCGACGACGACAGCTCTAACTATGGCTACACCTTC.